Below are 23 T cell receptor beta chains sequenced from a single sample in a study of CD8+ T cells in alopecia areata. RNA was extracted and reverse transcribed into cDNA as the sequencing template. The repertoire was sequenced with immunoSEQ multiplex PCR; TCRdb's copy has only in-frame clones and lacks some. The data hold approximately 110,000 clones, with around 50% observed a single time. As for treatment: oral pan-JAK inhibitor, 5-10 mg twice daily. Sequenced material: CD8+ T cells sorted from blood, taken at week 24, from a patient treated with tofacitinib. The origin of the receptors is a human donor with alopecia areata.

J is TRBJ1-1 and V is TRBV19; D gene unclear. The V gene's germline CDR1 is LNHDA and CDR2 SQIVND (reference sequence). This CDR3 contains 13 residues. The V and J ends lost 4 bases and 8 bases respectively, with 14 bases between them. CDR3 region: CASSTSFTAEAFF. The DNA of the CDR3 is TGTGCCAGTAGTACGTCATTCACTGCAGAAGCTTTCTTT.

DNA for the CDR3: TGCAGCGTTGTACCTAGCGGTACCTACGAGCAGTACTTC. Its translation is CSVVPSGTYEQYF. The chain employs TRBV29-1 and TRBJ2-7; 7 bases fit TRBD2. The CDR3 spans 13 residues. With V trimmed by 4 bases and J by 2 bases, 5 bases remained unmatched. Germline CDR1 and CDR2: SQVTM and ANQGSEA.

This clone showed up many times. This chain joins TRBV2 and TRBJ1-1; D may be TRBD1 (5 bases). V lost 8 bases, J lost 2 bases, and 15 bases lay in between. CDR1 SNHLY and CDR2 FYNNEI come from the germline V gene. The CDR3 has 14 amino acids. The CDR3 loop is CASGGEVINTEAFF. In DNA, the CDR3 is TGTGCCAGCGGGGGGGAGGTTATTAACACTGAAGCTTTCTTT.

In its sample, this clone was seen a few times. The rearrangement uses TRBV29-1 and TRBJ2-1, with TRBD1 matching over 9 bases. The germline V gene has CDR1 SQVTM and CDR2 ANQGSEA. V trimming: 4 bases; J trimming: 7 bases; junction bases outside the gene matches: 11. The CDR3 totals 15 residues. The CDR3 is CSVVGYRGHRNEQFF. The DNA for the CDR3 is TGCAGCGTTGTCGGATACAGGGGGCATCGAAATGAGCAGTTCTTC.

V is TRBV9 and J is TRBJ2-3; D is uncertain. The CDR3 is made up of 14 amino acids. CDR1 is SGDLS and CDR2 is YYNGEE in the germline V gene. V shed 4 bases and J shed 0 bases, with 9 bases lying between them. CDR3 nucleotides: TGTGCCAGCAGCCCCGAAGAGAGCACAGATACGCAGTATTTT. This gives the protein CASSPEESTDTQYF.

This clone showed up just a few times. CDR3 protein: CASSDMPSYEQYF. The CDR3 coding sequence is TGTGCCAGCAGTGATATGCCTTCCTACGAGCAGTACTTC. V usage is TRBV6-1 and J usage is TRBJ2-7; no clear D. The CDR3 is 13 amino acids. Trimming pared 3 bases from V and 1 base from J, leaving 7 bases between. CDR1 is MNHNS, CDR2 SASEGT, per germline.

CDR3 amino acids: CASSLQGGGQPQHF. The CDR3 nucleotides are TGTGCCAGCAGCCTACAGGGGGGAGGTCAGCCCCAGCATTTT. J is TRBJ1-5 and V is TRBV7-8; 8 positions match TRBD1. Germline CDR1 SGHVS, CDR2 FQNEAQ. V was clipped by 5 bases and J by 6 bases; unmatched bases: 6. The CDR3 loop spans 14 amino acids.

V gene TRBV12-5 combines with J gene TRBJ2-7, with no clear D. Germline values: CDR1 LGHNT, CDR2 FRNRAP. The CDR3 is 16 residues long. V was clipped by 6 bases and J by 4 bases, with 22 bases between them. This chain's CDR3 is CASGPPLRTRAYEQYF. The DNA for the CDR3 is TGTGCTAGTGGGCCGCCGTTGAGGACGAGAGCGTACGAGCAGTACTTC.

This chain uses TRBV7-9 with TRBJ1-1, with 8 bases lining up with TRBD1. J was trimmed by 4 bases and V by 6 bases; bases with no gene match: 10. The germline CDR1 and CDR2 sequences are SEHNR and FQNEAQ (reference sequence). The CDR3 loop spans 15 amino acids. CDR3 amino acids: CASRFNRGILTEAFF. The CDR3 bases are TGTGCCAGCAGGTTCAACAGGGGGATCCTCACTGAAGCTTTCTTT.

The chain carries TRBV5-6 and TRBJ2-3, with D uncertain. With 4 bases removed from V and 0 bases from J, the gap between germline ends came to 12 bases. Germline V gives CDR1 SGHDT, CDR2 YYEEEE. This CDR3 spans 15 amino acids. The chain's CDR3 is CASSKRTPSTDTQYF. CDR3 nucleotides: TGTGCCAGCAGCAAGAGGACGCCTAGCACAGATACGCAGTATTTT.

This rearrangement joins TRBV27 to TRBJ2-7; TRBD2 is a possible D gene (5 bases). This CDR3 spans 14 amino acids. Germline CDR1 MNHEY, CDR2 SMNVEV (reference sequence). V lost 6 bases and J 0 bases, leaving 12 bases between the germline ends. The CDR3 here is CASSLGDSSYEQYF. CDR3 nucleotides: TGTGCCAGCAGCCTGGGAGATAGCTCCTACGAGCAGTACTTC.

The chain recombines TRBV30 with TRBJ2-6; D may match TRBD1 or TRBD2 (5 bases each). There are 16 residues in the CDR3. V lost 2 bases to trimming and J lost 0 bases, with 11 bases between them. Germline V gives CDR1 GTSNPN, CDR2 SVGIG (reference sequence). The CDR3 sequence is CAWSQRGISGANVLTF. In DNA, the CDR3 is TGTGCCTGGAGTCAGAGGGGCATCTCTGGGGCCAACGTCCTGACTTTC.

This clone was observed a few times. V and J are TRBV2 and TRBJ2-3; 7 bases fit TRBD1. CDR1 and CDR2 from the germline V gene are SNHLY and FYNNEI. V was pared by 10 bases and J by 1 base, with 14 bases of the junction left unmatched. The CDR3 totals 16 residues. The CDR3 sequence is CATFHRTGVGTDTQYF. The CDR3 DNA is TGTGCCACCTTCCATCGTACAGGGGTTGGCACAGATACGCAGTATTTT.

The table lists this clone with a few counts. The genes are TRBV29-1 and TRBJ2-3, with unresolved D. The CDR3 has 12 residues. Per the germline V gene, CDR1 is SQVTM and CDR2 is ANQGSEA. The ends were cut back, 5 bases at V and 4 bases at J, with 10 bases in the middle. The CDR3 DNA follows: TGCAGCGTTCCTCCTACTCCAGATACGCAGTATTTT. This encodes CSVPPTPDTQYF.

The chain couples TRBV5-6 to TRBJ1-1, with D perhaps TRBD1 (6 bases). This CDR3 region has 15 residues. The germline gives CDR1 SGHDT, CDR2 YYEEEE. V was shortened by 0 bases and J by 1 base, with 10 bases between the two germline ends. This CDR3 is CASSLGQAPNTEAFF. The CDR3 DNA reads TGTGCCAGCAGCTTGGGACAGGCGCCGAACACTGAAGCTTTCTTT.

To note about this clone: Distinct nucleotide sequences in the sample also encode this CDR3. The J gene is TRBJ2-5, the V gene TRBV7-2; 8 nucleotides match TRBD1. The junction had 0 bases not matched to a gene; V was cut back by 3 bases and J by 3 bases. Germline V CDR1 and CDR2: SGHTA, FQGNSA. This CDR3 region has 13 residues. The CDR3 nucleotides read TGTGCCAGCAGCTTGGACAGGGAAGAGACCCAGTACTTC. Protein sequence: CASSLDREETQYF. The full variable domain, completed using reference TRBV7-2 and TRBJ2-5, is GAGVSQSPSNKVTEKGKDVELRCDPISGHTALYWYRQSLGQGLEFLIYFQGNSAPDKSGLPSDRFSAERTGGSVSTLTIQRTQQEDSAVYLCASSLDREETQYFGPGTRLLVL.

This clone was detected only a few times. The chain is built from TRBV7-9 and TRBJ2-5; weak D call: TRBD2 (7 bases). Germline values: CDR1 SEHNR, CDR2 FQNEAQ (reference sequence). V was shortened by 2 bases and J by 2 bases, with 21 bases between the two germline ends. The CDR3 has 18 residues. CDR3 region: CASSLRRFEGGIQETQYF. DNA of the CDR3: TGTGCCAGCAGCTTAAGGAGGTTCGAGGGGGGGATACAAGAGACCCAGTACTTC.

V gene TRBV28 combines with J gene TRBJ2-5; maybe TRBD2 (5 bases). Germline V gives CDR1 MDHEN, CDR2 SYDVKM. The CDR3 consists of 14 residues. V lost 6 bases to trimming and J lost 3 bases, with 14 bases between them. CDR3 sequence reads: CASSLALGEETQYF. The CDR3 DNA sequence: TGTGCCAGCAGCCTAGCACTCGGAGAAGAGACCCAGTACTTC.

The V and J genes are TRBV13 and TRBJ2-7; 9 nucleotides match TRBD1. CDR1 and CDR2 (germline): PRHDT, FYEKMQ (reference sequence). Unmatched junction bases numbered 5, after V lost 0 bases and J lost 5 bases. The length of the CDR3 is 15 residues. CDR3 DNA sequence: TGTGCCAGCAGCTTAGGACAGGGGGCTTTCAACGAGCAGTACTTC. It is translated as CASSLGQGAFNEQYF.

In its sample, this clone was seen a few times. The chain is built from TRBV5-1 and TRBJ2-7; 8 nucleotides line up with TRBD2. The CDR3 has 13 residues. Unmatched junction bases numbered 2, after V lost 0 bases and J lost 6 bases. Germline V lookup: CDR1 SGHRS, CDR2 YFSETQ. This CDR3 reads CASSLVLAGEQYF. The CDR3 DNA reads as TGCGCCAGCAGCTTGGTTCTAGCGGGCGAGCAGTACTTC. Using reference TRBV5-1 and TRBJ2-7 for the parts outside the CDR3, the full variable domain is KAGVTQTPRYLIKTRGQQVTLSCSPISGHRSVSWYQQTPGQGLQFLFEYFSETQRNKGNFPGRFSGRQFSNSRSEMNVSTLELGDSALYLCASSLVLAGEQYFGPGTRLTVT.

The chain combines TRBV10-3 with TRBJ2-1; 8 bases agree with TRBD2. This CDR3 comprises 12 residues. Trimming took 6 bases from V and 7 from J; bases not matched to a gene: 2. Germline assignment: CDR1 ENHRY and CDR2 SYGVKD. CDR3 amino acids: CAISGGANEQFF. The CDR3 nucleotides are TGTGCCATCAGCGGGGGGGCGAATGAGCAGTTCTTC.

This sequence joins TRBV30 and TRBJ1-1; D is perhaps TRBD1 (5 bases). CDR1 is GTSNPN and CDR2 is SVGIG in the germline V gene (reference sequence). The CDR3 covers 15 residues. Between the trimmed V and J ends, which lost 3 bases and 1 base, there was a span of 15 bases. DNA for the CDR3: TGTGCCTGGAGCCCCTGGCAGGGCGAGAACACTGAAGCTTTCTTT. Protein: CAWSPWQGENTEAFF.

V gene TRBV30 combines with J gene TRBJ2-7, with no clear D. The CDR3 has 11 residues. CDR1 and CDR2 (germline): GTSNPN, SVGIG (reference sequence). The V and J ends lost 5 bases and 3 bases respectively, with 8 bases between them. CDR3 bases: TGTGCCTGGGAATCTGGCTACGAGCAGTACTTC. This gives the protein CAWESGYEQYF.